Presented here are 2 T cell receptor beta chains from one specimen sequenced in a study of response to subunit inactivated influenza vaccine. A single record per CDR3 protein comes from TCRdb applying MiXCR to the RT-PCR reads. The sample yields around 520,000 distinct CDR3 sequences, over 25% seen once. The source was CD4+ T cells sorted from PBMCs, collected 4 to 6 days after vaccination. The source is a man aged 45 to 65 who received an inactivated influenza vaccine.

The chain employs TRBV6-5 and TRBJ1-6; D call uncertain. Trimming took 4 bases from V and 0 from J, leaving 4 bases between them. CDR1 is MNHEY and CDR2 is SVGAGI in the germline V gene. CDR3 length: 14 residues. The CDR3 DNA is TGTGCCAGCAGTTCTATCTCCTATAATTCACCCCTCCACTTT. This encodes CASSSISYNSPLHF.

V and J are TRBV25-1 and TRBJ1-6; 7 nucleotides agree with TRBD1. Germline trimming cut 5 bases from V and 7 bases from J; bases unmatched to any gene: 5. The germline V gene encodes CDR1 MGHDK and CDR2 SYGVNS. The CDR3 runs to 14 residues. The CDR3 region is CASSTQGWNSPLHF. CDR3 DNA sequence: TGTGCCAGCAGTACACAGGGGTGGAATTCACCCCTCCACTTT.